This TCR beta chain was documented in a study of blood T cell repertoires in COVID-19. About the research overall: Sample material is recorded as cDNA or gDNA derived from T cells, B-cell-depleted T cells, or PBMCs.

Original processing methods: By means of reference gene primer amplification, nucleated cell counts were estimated. TCRdb's copy holds only in-frame clones and misses some; the assay was immunoSEQ multiplex PCR. The V and J calls and the clone size are those of that table, but D and trimming were determined from the DNA. This sample has roughly 350,000 clones, with 87% found just once. The CDR3 is 14 amino acids. J gave up 3 bases and V 0 bases, and 0 bases lay outside the gene matches. The V gene's germline CDR1 is KGHDR and CDR2 SFDVKD. The sequenced sample consisted of peripheral blood. The rearrangement uses TRBV24-1 and TRBJ2-5, with 7 bases fitting TRBD1. The TCR comes from a woman in her thirties with COVID-19, enrolled during active disease. The CDR3 region is CATSDLTGEETQYF. In DNA, the CDR3 is TGTGCCACCAGTGATTTGACAGGGGAAGAGACCCAGTACTTC.